This T cell receptor (beta chain) was identified in a study of CD8+ T cells in alopecia areata. Study background: The study gave tofacitinib for 6 to 18 months, then 6 months off drug.

Noted treatment: oral pan-JAK inhibitor, 5-10 mg twice daily. Samples from alopecia areata patients were lesional scalp punch biopsies and peripheral blood. As the sequencing template, cDNA was produced by extracting RNA and reverse transcribing it. TCRdb keeps only in-frame clones here, not all; method: immunoSEQ multiplex PCR. This sample yields approximately 90,000 clones, of which just over 70% are seen a single time; 17% belongs to the top ten. CDR1 is GTSNPN and CDR2 is SVGIG in the germline V gene (reference sequence). This CDR3 contains 13 residues. Trimming took off 0 bases at V and 5 bases at J, with 7 bases between the two ends.

This TCR was recovered from a human donor with alopecia areata. This chain links TRBV30 with TRBJ2-2; no firm D call. The sequencing used CD8+ T cells sorted from blood, collected at approximately week 42, from a patient treated with tofacitinib. As DNA, the CDR3 is TGTGCCTGGAGTGTAGGTGGGACCGGGGAGCTGTTTTTT. Translated, it gives CAWSVGGTGELFF.